Each of the 18 T cell receptor beta chains below was sequenced from the same sample in a study of cytotoxic CD8 clonotypes in ibrutinib-treated CLL (dated by TCRdb to 2020 to 2023). The receptor library was made with the immunoSEQ multiplex PCR assay. Here the immuneACCESS table is served through TCRdb, limited to in-frame sequences with V and J called. Missing clones are a known gap in these copies; in checked studies unresolved V genes cover under half, and the rest lacks a known reason. Counted in this sample were 50,000 or so clones; 70% to 90% of them appeared once. Roughly 20% of the sample is in the top ten clones. Per the publication, the time point label means: roughly 23 months on ibrutinib. The sequencing used PBMCs, collected after 24 months of ibrutinib treatment. The source of these receptors is a human donor with chronic lymphocytic leukemia.

The chain recombines TRBV7-2 with TRBJ2-5, with 11 bases matching TRBD2. There are 18 residues in the CDR3. Germline CDR1 and CDR2: SGHTA and FQGNSA. Trimming removed 5 bases from V and 2 bases from J; junction bases left unmatched: 13. This CDR3 reads CASSRGRLAGGGQETQYF. The CDR3 region has the DNA TGTGCCAGCAGCCGCGGCCGGCTAGCGGGAGGAGGGCAAGAGACCCAGTACTTC.

The chain carries TRBV29-1 and TRBJ2-1; 10 bases fit TRBD2. This CDR3 spans 14 amino acids. The germline gives CDR1 SQVTM, CDR2 ANQGSEA. V was clipped by 4 bases and J by 1 base; unmatched bases: 1. CDR3 in DNA: TGCAGCGTTGGGACTAGCGGATCCTACAATGAGCAGTTCTTC. Protein sequence: CSVGTSGSYNEQFF.

The J gene is TRBJ2-7, the V gene TRBV6-1; D is unclear. Germline CDR1 and CDR2: MNHNS and SASEGT. Trimming shortened V by 5 bases and J by 7 bases, and 15 bases separated the two germline ends. This CDR3 comprises 13 residues. CDR3 region: CASSLTVLWEQYF. DNA for the CDR3: TGTGCCAGCAGTTTGACTGTGTTGTGGGAGCAGTACTTC.

This sequence joins TRBV7-6 and TRBJ2-1; 9 bases map to TRBD1. The CDR3 extends over 15 amino acids. Trimming took 5 bases from V and 7 from J; bases not matched to a gene: 9. Per the germline V gene, CDR1 is SGHVS and CDR2 is FNYEAQ. In nucleotides, the CDR3 is TGTGCCAGCAGCGGCCGGGACAGGGTAGGGAATGAGCAGTTCTTC. This encodes CASSGRDRVGNEQFF. The full variable domain, its missing parts supplied by reference TRBV7-6 and TRBJ2-1, is GAGVSQSPRYKVTKRGQDVALRCDPISGHVSLYWYRQALGQGPEFLTYFNYEAQQDKSGLPNDRFSAERPEGSISTLTIQRTEQRDSAMYRCASSGRDRVGNEQFFGPGTRLTVL.

The chain uses TRBV2 and TRBJ1-5; 7 nucleotides line up with TRBD1. J was trimmed by 5 bases and V by 7 bases; bases with no gene match: 11. This CDR3 has 15 amino acids. Germline CDR1 and CDR2: SNHLY and FYNNEI. The CDR3 nucleotides are TGTGCCAGCACTCGAATGAGGGGGCGAGATCAGCCCCAGCATTTT. It encodes CASTRMRGRDQPQHF.

V gene TRBV6-5 combines with J gene TRBJ2-6, with TRBD1 as a possible D gene (7 bases). This CDR3 has 14 amino acids. V was trimmed by 0 bases and J by 12 bases, leaving 12 bases between them. Germline CDR1 is MNHEY and CDR2 is SVGAGI. CDR3 region: CASSYSPGGTVLTF. The CDR3 DNA reads as TGTGCCAGCAGTTACTCGCCAGGGGGGACCGTCCTGACTTTC.

The chain combines TRBV7-9 with TRBJ1-3; D gene ambiguous. Germline CDR1 reads SEHNR; CDR2 reads FQNEAQ (reference sequence). V was clipped by 5 bases and J by 0 bases, with 11 bases between them. The CDR3 runs 15 residues. CDR3 nucleotide sequence: TGTGCCAGCAGCCAAGGGTCCCCCTCTGGAAACACCATATATTTT. Translated: CASSQGSPSGNTIYF.

This chain joins TRBV18 and TRBJ1-5; D is undetermined. V lost 5 bases, J lost 2 bases, and 13 bases lay in between. The CDR3 covers 15 residues. The V gene's germline CDR1 is KGHSH and CDR2 LQKENI. In DNA form, the CDR3 reads TGTGCCAGCTCATCCGGACCTCCGGGCAATCAGCCCCAGCATTTT. Translating gives CASSSGPPGNQPQHF.

The chain couples TRBV10-3 to TRBJ1-3, with 8 bases identical to TRBD1. V lost 4 bases, J lost 4 bases, and 9 bases stayed unmatched. Germline V gives CDR1 ENHRY, CDR2 SYGVKD. The CDR3 sequence is 16 residues long. The CDR3 DNA sequence: TGTGCCATCAGTGGAGGGGGGCAGGGGGCAGGAAACACCATATATTTT. Amino acid sequence: CAISGGGQGAGNTIYF.

The V gene is TRBV15, the J gene TRBJ2-5, with TRBD2 matching 14 bases. This CDR3 has 15 residues. Germline lookup yields CDR1 LNHNV and CDR2 YYDKDF (reference sequence). After removal of 5 bases from V and 3 bases from J, the junction contained 2 bases not matched to a gene. CDR3 DNA: TGTGCCACCAGCCGGGGACTAGCGGGAGAAGAGACCCAGTACTTC. Amino acids: CATSRGLAGEETQYF.

The chain couples TRBV5-4 to TRBJ2-7; 8 bases are a match to TRBD1. This CDR3 comprises 15 residues. The V segment lost 4 bases and the J segment 6 bases; nucleotides outside the gene matches: 12. Germline V lookup: CDR1 SGHNT, CDR2 YYREEE (reference sequence). The CDR3 region is CASSRRTGQGGEQYF. CDR3 bases: TGTGCCAGCAGCCGACGGACAGGGCAGGGGGGCGAGCAGTACTTC.

J is TRBJ1-6 and V is TRBV19; D is unclear. CDR3 size: 16 residues. V gave up 2 bases and J gave up 1 base, with 9 bases separating them. From germline, CDR1 is LNHDA and CDR2 SQIVND (reference sequence). CDR3 protein: CASSITWGSYNSPLHF. CDR3 DNA: TGTGCCAGTAGTATAACATGGGGATCCTATAATTCACCCCTCCACTTT. The full variable domain, its missing parts supplied by reference TRBV19 and TRBJ1-6, is DGGITQSPKYLFRKEGQNVTLSCEQNLNHDAMYWYRQDPGQGLRLIYYSQIVNDFQKGDIAEGYSVSREKKESFPLTVTSAQKNPTAFYLCASSITWGSYNSPLHFGNGTRLTVT.

The rearrangement links TRBV5-1 to TRBJ2-5, with 8 bases lining up with TRBD1. Germline CDR1 reads SGHRS; CDR2 reads YFSETQ. The CDR3 covers 14 residues. The trim removed 7 bases at V and 5 bases at J, leaving 10 bases unmatched. CDR3 DNA sequence: TGCGCCAGCGGAGACGGACAGGGAACGGAGACCCAGTACTTC. Amino acid sequence: CASGDGQGTETQYF.

J is TRBJ2-5 and V is TRBV2; D may be TRBD2 (5 bases). Germline assignment: CDR1 SNHLY and CDR2 FYNNEI. The V end lost 5 bases, the J end lost 7 bases, and 11 bases lay between the germline ends. This CDR3 region has 12 residues. The CDR3 loop is CASSHPRGTQYF. The CDR3 nucleotides read TGTGCCAGCAGTCACCCTCGGGGGACCCAGTACTTC.

The V call is TRBV7-8, the J call TRBJ2-5, with 8 bases aligning to TRBD2. Germline assignment: CDR1 SGHVS and CDR2 FQNEAQ. Unmatched junction bases numbered 4, after V lost 3 bases and J lost 4 bases. The CDR3 loop spans 14 amino acids. The CDR3 spells CASSFSGSGETQYF. For the CDR3, the DNA is TGTGCCAGCAGCTTCAGCGGGAGTGGAGAGACCCAGTACTTC.

This chain uses TRBV29-1 with TRBJ2-5, with 8 nucleotides matching TRBD1. CDR1 and CDR2 (germline): SQVTM, ANQGSEA. The CDR3 is made up of 14 amino acids. Trimming cost V 5 bases and J 4 bases; bases outside gene matches: 9. The CDR3 DNA follows: TGCAGCGTTACAGGGGAGACAGGGGTAGAGACCCAGTACTTC. Protein product: CSVTGETGVETQYF. The complete variable domain, with remaining parts taken from reference TRBV29-1 and TRBJ2-5, reads SAVISQKPSRDICQRGTSLTIQCQVDSQVTMMFWYRQQPGQSLTLIATANQGSEATYESGFVIDKFPISRPNLTFSTLTVSNMSPEDSSIYLCSVTGETGVETQYFGPGTRLLVL.

This clone appeared a few times. The chain carries TRBV6-1 and TRBJ2-3, with unresolved D. CDR3 size: 15 residues. CDR1 MNHNS and CDR2 SASEGT come from the germline V gene. V shed 1 base and J shed 2 bases, with 10 bases lying between them. CDR3 loop: CASSEDGHPTDTQYF. For the CDR3, the DNA is TGTGCCAGCAGTGAAGATGGCCATCCCACAGATACGCAGTATTTT.

This sequence joins TRBV6-5 and TRBJ2-7; maybe TRBD1 (5 bases). The CDR3 is made up of 15 amino acids. CDR1 and CDR2 (germline): MNHEY, SVGAGI. The V gene lost 2 bases and the J gene lost 2 bases, with 13 bases spanning the gap. The CDR3 sequence is CASSYGLTATYEQYF. The CDR3 DNA reads TGTGCCAGCAGTTACGGGTTGACAGCCACCTACGAGCAGTACTTC.